The table lists the clone carrying this T cell receptor beta chain with many counts. Its antigen is undetermined. Graves' hyperthyroidism is called stable when ophthalmopathy does not progress within 18 months. Amplification yielded TCR beta CDR3 regions, with RNA transcripts as the source. The HTBI primer set was used in a first-round RT-PCR of the TCR CDR3. TCRdb reprocessed the multiplex PCR reads via MiXCR and lists one record per CDR3 protein. Here the sample spans some 620,000 distinct CDR3 sequences, around 15% being singletons. The germline V and J ends were trimmed by 7 bases and 6 bases, with 22 bases remaining between them. CDR1 is SGHAT, CDR2 FQNNGV, per germline. This CDR3 is built from 16 residues. This record belongs to a study of T cells in Graves' hyperthyroidism and ophthalmopathy. Across the study: Upon initial diagnosis and before any treatment, peripheral blood was collected. Findings of the study overall: Most thyroid clonotypes expanded above 0.001 appeared in blood too.

The receptor's source is a woman in her thirties with Graves' hyperthyroidism. Input material: blood. The rearrangement uses TRBV11-2 and TRBJ2-1; no definite D call. DNA of the CDR3: TGTGCCAGCACCCGCCGAGGTGGGTGGACGTTCAATGAGCAGTTCTTC. It codes for CASTRRGGWTFNEQFF.